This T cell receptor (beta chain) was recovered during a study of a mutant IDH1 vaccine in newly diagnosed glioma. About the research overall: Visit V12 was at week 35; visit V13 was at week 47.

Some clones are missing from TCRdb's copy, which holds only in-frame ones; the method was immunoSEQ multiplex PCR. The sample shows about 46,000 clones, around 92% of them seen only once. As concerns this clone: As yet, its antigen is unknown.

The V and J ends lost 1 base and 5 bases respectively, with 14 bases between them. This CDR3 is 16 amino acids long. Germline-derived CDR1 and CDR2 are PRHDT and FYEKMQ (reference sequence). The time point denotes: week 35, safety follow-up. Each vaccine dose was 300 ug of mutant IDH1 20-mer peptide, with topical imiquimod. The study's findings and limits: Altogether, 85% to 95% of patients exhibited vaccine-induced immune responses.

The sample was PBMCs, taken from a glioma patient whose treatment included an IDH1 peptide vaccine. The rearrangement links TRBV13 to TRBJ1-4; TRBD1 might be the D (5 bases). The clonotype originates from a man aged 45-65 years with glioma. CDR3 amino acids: CASSLERGRANEKLFF. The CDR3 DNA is TGTGCCAGCAGCTTAGAGCGGGGCAGAGCGAATGAAAAACTGTTTTTT.